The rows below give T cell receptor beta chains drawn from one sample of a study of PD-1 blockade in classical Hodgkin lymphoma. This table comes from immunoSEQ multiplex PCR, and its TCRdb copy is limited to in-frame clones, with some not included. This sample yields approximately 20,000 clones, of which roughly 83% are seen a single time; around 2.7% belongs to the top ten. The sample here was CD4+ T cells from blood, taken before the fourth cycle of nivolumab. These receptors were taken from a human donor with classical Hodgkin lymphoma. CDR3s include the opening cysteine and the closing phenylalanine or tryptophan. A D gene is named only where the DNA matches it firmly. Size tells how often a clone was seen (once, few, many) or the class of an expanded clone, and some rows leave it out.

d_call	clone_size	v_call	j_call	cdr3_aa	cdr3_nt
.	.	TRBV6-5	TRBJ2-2	CASGRITGELFF	TGTGCCAGCGGCAGGATCACCGGGGAGCTGTTTTTT
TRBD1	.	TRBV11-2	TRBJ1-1	CASSLRGGPNTEAFF	TGTGCCAGCAGCCTCAGGGGGGGCCCGAACACTGAAGCTTTCTTT
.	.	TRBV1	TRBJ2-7	CTSTSFPPEGMHEQYF	TGCACCAGCACCTCATTTCCCCCCGAGGGAATGCACGAGCAGTACTTC
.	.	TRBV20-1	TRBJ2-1	CSASTALGLFF	TGCAGTGCTAGTACGGCCCTAGGCCTGTTCTTC
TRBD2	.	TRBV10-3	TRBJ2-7	CATSGSSYEQYF	TGTGCCACTAGCGGGAGTTCCTACGAGCAGTACTTC
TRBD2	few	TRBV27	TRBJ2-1	CASRAAGGLAGGTYNEQFF	TGTGCCAGCAGGGCTGCAGGGGGACTAGCGGGAGGGACTTACAATGAGCAGTTCTTC
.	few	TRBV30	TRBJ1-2	CAWKSRSLGGYTF	TGTGCCTGGAAATCAAGGAGCCTCGGGGGCTACACCTTC
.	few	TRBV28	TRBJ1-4	CASSPGQSWEKLFF	TGTGCCAGCAGTCCCGGACAGTCGTGGGAAAAACTGTTTTTT
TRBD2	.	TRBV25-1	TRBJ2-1	CASSRTSGGSYNEQFF	TGTGCCAGCAGTCGGACTAGCGGGGGATCCTACAATGAGCAGTTCTTC
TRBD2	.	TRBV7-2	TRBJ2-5	CASKPGLASETQYF	TGTGCCAGCAAACCGGGACTAGCCTCCGAGACCCAGTACTTC
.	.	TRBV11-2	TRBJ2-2	CASSGGPNTGELFF	TGTGCCAGCAGCGGGGGTCCGAACACCGGGGAGCTGTTTTTT
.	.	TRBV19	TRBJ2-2	CASSIQVANTGELFF	TGTGCCAGTAGTATACAGGTAGCGAACACCGGGGAGCTGTTTTTT
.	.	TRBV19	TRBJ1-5	CASSIVGPGNQPQHF	TGTGCCAGTAGTATCGTGGGCCCGGGCAATCAGCCCCAGCATTTT
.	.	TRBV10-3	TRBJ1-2	CAISETGDYGYTF	TGTGCCATCAGTGAGACGGGGGACTATGGCTACACCTTC
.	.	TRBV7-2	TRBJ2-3	CASSSGTARTDTQYF	TGTGCCAGCAGCTCCGGGACTGCCCGCACAGATACGCAGTATTTT
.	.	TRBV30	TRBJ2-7	CAWTERSSREQYF	TGTGCCTGGACCGAAAGGTCCAGTCGCGAGCAGTACTTC
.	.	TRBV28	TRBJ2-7	CASSILIGSYEQYF	TGTGCCAGCAGTATCTTGATAGGGTCCTACGAGCAGTACTTC
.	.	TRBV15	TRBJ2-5	CATSRGALQFETQYF	TGTGCCACCAGCAGGGGGGCCTTACAATTCGAGACCCAGTACTTC